The 2 T cell receptor beta chains given below trace back to one sample, sequenced in a study of T cells in localized non-small cell lung cancer. The table came from immunoSEQ multiplex PCR; TCRdb's copy has only in-frame clones and leaves some out. This repertoire shows roughly 84,000 clones, more than 70% found once; its top ten account for around a fifth. Sequencing was performed on peripheral blood, taken before any cancer treatment. Source of these receptors: a woman between 35 and 70 years old with stage I squamous cell lung carcinoma.

This clone has only one observation. This chain joins TRBV5-4 and TRBJ1-1; 8 bases are a match to TRBD1. This CDR3 spans 15 amino acids. V was clipped by 1 base and J by 6 bases; unmatched bases: 8. CDR1 SGHNT and CDR2 YYREEE come from the germline V gene (reference sequence). CDR3: CASSLTGGLHAEAFF. The CDR3 DNA reads TGTGCCAGCAGCTTGACAGGGGGTCTCCACGCTGAAGCTTTCTTT. Drawing the rest from reference TRBV5-4 and TRBJ1-1, the complete variable domain is ETGVTQSPTHLIKTRGQQVTLRCSSQSGHNTVSWYQQALGQGPQFIFQYYREEENGRGNFPPRFSGLQFPNYSSELNVNALELDDSALYLCASSLTGGLHAEAFFGQGTRLTVV.

The V and J genes are TRBV30 and TRBJ1-6, with 8 positions matching TRBD1. The CDR3 contains 15 residues. Germline lookup yields CDR1 GTSNPN and CDR2 SVGIG (reference sequence). V shed 2 bases, J shed 7 bases, and the junction held 7 bases outside the gene matches. The CDR3 DNA follows: TGTGCCTGGAGTTCCCTGAGGACAGGGAATTCACCCCTCCACTTT. This gives the protein CAWSSLRTGNSPLHF.